The present T cell receptor (beta chain) was sequenced within a study of OX40 agonist ivuxolimab in advanced cancers. Across the study: Patients treated during dose escalation were battling hepatocellular carcinoma, melanoma, renal cell or head and neck cancer.

This CDR3 spans 16 amino acids. The germline V and J ends were trimmed by 7 bases and 5 bases, with 21 bases remaining between them. Per the germline V gene, CDR1 is SGDLS and CDR2 is YYNGEE. As for this clone: Its antigen is not known.

Study results and limitations: In CD8+ T cells, expanded clones were on average more numerous than in CD4+. Antigen specificity was not determined for the expanded peripheral T cells.

Profiling relied on immunoSEQ multiplex PCR, and the TCRdb table lists in-frame clones only, not all of them. Of some 45,000 clones detected, almost 80% appear once; the ten largest clones hold roughly 7.3%. Sample: CD4+ or CD8+ T cells sorted from blood, taken in a trial of the OX40 agonist ivuxolimab. The sequence was obtained from an adult with an advanced solid tumor such as melanoma, head and neck, liver or kidney cancer. This chain links TRBV9 with TRBJ2-2; D is possibly TRBD2 (7 bases). In DNA form, the CDR3 reads TGTGCCAGCCGAGGGAGGGGGGCAGACCAAACCGGGGAGCTGTTTTTT. This codes for CASRGRGADQTGELFF.